A single sample gave rise to the 2 T cell receptor beta chains below, sequenced in a study of blood T cell repertoires in COVID-19. TCRdb's copy holds only in-frame clones and misses some; the assay was immunoSEQ multiplex PCR. The sample lists around 160,000 clones, around 84% occurring once. The source material was peripheral blood. These receptors all stem from a human donor in a cohort sampled during active COVID-19.

This CDR3 reads CASSEGGKGEKLFF. The CDR3 region has the DNA TGTGCCAGCAGTGAGGGGGGGAAGGGTGAAAAACTGTTTTTT. The chain has TRBV6-1 and TRBJ1-4, with D possibly being TRBD1 (5 bases). The CDR3 is made up of 14 amino acids. The V end lost 3 bases, the J end lost 7 bases, and 12 bases lay between the germline ends. The germline V gene encodes CDR1 MNHNS and CDR2 SASEGT.

The rearrangement uses TRBV7-3 and TRBJ2-7, with 11 positions matching TRBD1. This CDR3 comprises 15 residues. Germline CDR1 and CDR2: SGHTA and FQGTGA. V trimming: 5 bases; J trimming: 3 bases; junction bases outside the gene matches: 6. As DNA, the CDR3 is TGTGCCAGCAGCCTAGCCGGGACAGGGGGCTACGAGCAGTACTTC. It translates to CASSLAGTGGYEQYF.